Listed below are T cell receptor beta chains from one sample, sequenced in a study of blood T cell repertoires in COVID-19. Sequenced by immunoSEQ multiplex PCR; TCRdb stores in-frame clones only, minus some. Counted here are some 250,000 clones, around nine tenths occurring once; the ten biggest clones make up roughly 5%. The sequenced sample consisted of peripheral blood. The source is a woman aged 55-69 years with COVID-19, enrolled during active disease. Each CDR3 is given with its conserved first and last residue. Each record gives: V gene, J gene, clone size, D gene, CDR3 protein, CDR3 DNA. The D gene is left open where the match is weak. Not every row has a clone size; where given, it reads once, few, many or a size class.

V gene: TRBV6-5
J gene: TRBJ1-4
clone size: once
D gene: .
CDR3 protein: CASSRTGQRMEKLFF
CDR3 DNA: TGTGCCAGCAGCCGTACTGGACAAAGGATGGAAAAACTGTTTTTT

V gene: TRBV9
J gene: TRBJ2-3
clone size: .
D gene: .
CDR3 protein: CASSVGSKADTQYF
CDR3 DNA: TGTGCCAGCAGCGTTGGTAGTAAAGCAGATACGCAGTATTTT

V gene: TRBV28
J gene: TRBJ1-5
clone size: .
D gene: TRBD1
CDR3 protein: CASRRTGVGNQPQHF
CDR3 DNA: TGTGCCAGCAGACGGACAGGGGTTGGTAATCAGCCCCAGCATTTT

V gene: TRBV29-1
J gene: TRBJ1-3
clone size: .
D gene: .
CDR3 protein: CSVSSGNTIYF
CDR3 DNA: TGCAGCGTTTCGTCTGGAAACACCATATATTTT

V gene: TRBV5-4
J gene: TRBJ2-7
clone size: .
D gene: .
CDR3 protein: CASSLGQRPVGEQYF
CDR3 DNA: TGTGCCAGCAGCTTGGGACAGCGCCCAGTGGGAGAGCAGTACTTC

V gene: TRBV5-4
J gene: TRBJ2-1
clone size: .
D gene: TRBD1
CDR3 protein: CASSRGQRYNEQFF
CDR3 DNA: TGTGCCAGCAGCCGGGGACAGAGGTACAATGAGCAGTTCTTC

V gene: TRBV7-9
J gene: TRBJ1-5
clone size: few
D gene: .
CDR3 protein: CASSPLRGGTPSNQPQHF
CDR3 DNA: TGTGCCAGCAGCCCCCTCCGGGGGGGGACGCCTAGCAATCAGCCCCAGCATTTT

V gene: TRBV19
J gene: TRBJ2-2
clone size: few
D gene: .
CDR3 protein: CASSQGNTGELFF
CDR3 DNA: TGTGCCAGTAGTCAGGGAAACACCGGGGAGCTGTTTTTT

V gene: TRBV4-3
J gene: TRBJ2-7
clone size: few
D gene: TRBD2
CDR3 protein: CASSQDWFGTSGSPPYYEQYF
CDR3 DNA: TGCGCCAGCAGCCAAGATTGGTTCGGGACTAGCGGGAGCCCCCCCTACTACGAGCAGTACTTC

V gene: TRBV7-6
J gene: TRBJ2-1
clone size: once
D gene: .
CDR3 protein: CASSEVAGNSYNEQFF
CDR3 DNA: TGTGCCAGCAGCGAAGTTGCAGGGAACTCCTACAATGAGCAGTTCTTC

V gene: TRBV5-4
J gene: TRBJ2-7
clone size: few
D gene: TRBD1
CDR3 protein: CASTKTGGRYEQYF
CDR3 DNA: TGTGCCAGCACGAAGACAGGGGGCCGGTACGAGCAGTACTTC

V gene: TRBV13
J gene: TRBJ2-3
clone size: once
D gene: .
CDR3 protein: CASSSRKGTDTQYF
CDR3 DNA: TGTGCCAGCAGCTCTAGAAAAGGCACAGATACGCAGTATTTT

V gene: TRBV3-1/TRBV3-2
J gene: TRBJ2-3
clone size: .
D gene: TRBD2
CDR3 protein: CASSQDSGRPTQYF
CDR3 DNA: TGTGCCAGCAGCCAAGATAGCGGGAGGCCAACGCAGTATTTT

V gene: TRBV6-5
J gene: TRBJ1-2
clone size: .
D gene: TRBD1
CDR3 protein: CASTRGQGDGYTF
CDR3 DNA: TGTGCCAGCACCAGGGGACAGGGCGATGGCTACACCTTC

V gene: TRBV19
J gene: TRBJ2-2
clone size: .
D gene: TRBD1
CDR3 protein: CASSMRQGGAGELFF
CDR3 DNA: TGTGCCAGTAGTATGCGACAGGGTGGGGCCGGGGAGCTGTTTTTT

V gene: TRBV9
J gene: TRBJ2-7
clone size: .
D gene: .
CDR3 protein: CASSAGDRAIFYEQYF
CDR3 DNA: TGTGCCAGCAGCGCGGGAGACAGGGCCATATTCTACGAGCAGTACTTC

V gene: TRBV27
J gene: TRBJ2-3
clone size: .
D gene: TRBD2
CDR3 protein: CASSPLAGTTDTQYF
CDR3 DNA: TGTGCCAGCAGTCCACTAGCGGGAACGACAGATACGCAGTATTTT

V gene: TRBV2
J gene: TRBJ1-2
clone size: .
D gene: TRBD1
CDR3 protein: CASSPGQFNYGYTF
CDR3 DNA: TGTGCCAGCAGCCCGGGACAGTTTAACTATGGCTACACCTTC

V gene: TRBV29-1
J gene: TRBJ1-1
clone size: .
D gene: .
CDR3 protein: CSAVDRWYETEAFF
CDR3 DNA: TGCAGCGCCGTAGACAGGTGGTATGAGACTGAAGCTTTCTTT

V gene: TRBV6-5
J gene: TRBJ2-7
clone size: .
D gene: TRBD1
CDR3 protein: CASSRGRFYEQYF
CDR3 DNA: TGTGCCAGCAGCAGGGGGCGCTTCTACGAGCAGTACTTC

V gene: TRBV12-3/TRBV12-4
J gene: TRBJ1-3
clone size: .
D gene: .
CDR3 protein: CASRSGGGNTIYF
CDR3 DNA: TGTGCCAGCAGGTCCGGGGGTGGAAACACCATATATTTT

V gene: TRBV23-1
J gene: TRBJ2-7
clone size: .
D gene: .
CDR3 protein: CASKNRYEQYF
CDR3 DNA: TGCGCCAGCAAGAACAGGTACGAGCAGTACTTC

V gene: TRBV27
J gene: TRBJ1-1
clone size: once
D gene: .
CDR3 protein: CASRPNRENTEAFF
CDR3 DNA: TGTGCCAGCAGGCCAAACAGGGAAAACACTGAAGCTTTCTTT

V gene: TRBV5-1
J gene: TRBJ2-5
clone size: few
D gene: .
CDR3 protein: CASSLRLAFTSDREETQYF
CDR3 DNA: TGCGCCAGCAGCTTACGGCTAGCGTTCACGTCGGATAGAGAAGAGACCCAGTACTTC

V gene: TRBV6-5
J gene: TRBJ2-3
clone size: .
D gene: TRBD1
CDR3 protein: CASSAGQGSTDTQYF
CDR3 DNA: TGTGCCAGCAGCGCCGGACAGGGAAGCACAGATACGCAGTATTTT

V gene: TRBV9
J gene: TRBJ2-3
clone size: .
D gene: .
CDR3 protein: CASSRPSGGRDTQYF
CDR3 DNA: TGTGCCAGCAGTCGACCGTCCGGAGGACGGGATACGCAGTATTTT

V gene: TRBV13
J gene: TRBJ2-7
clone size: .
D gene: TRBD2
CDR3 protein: CASSLGSGGPGEQYF
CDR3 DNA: TGTGCCAGCAGCTTGGGCTCGGGAGGGCCGGGCGAGCAGTACTTC

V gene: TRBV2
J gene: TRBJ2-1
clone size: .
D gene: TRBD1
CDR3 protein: CASGTEFNEQFF
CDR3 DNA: TGTGCCAGCGGGACAGAATTCAATGAGCAGTTCTTC

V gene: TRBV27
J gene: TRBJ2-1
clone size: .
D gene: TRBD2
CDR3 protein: CASRDYPLSYNEQFF
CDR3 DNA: TGTGCCAGCCGGGACTATCCCTTGTCCTACAATGAGCAGTTCTTC

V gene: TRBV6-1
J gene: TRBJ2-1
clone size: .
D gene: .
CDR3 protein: CASSVRGLNSYNEQFF
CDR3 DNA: TGTGCCAGCAGTGTTCGGGGACTTAACTCTTACAATGAGCAGTTCTTC

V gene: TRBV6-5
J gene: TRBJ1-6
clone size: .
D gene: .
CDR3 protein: CASSYAGDNSPLHF
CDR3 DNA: TGTGCCAGCAGTTACGCAGGGGATAATTCACCCCTCCACTTT

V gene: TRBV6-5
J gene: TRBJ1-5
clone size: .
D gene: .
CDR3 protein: CASRSSGGRGPQHF
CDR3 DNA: TGTGCCAGCAGAAGCTCGGGGGGGCGAGGACCCCAGCATTTT

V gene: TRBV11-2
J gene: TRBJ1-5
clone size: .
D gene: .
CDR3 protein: CASSLGGYSNQPQHF
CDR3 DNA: TGTGCCAGCAGCTTAGGAGGGTATAGCAATCAGCCCCAGCATTTT

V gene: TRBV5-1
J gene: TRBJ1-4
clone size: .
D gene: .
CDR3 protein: CASRAGNEKLFF
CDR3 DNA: TGCGCCAGCCGAGCCGGGAATGAAAAACTGTTTTTT

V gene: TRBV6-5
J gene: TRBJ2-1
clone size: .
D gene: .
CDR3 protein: CASASLPTYEQFF
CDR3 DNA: TGTGCCAGTGCGAGTCTCCCAACCTATGAGCAGTTCTTC

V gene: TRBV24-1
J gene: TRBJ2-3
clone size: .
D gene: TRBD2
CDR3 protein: CATSDSSTVSGSTDTQYF
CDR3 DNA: TGTGCCACCAGTGATTCTTCGACCGTAAGCGGGAGTACAGATACGCAGTATTTT

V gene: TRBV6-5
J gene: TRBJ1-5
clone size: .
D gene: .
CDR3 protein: CASRSHRKGNQPQHF
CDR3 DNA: TGTGCCAGCAGATCACACAGGAAGGGCAATCAGCCCCAGCATTTT

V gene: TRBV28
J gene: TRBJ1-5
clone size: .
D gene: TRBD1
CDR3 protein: CASSNLGTGDDQPQHF
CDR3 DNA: TGTGCCAGCAGTAACCTTGGGACAGGGGACGATCAGCCCCAGCATTTT

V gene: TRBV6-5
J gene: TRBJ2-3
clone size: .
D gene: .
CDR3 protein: CATKGVGSTDTQYF
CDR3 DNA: TGTGCCACAAAAGGGGTGGGGAGCACAGATACGCAGTATTTT

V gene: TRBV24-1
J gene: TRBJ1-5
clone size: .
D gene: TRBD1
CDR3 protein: CATSENRGPNQPQHF
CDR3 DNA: TGTGCCACCAGTGAGAACAGGGGTCCCAATCAGCCCCAGCATTTT

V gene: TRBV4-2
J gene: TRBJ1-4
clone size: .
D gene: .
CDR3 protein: CASSPGTQTNEKLFF
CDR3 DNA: TGTGCCAGCAGCCCCGGGACTCAAACTAATGAAAAACTGTTTTTT

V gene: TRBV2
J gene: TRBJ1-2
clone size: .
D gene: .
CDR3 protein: CASSATNGGRDGYTF
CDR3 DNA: TGTGCCAGCAGTGCCACCAACGGGGGGCGAGATGGCTACACCTTC

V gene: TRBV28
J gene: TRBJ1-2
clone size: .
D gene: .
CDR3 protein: CASRPVPLQGYTF
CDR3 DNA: TGTGCCAGCAGGCCGGTTCCGCTACAGGGCTACACCTTC

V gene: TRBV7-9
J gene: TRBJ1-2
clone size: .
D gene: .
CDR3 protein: CASSLFGAALGYFGYTF
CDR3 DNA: TGTGCCAGCAGCTTATTCGGCGCGGCCTTGGGTTATTTCGGCTACACCTTC

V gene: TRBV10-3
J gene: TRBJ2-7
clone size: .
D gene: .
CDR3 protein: CAISGGHSYEQYF
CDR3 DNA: TGTGCCATCAGTGGAGGCCACTCCTACGAGCAGTACTTC

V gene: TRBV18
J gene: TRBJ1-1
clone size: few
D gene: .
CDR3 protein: CASSTGRNTEAFF
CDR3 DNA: TGTGCCAGCTCAACAGGAAGAAACACTGAAGCTTTCTTT

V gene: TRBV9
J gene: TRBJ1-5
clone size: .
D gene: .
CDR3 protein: CASSEGGYSNQPQHF
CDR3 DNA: TGTGCCAGCAGCGAGGGGGGGTATAGCAATCAGCCCCAGCATTTT

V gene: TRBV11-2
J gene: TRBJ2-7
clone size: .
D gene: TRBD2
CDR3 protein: CASSPEGSGYSYEQYF
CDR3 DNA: TGTGCCAGCAGCCCAGAGGGTAGCGGGTACTCCTACGAGCAGTACTTC

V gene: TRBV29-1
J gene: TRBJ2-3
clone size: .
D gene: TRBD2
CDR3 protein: CSVEDWGGDTQYF
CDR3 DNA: TGCAGCGTTGAAGATTGGGGGGGGGATACGCAGTATTTT

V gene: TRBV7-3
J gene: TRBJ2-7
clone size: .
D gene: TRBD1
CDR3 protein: CASSLDRAGGYEQYF
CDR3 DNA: TGTGCCAGCAGCTTAGATAGGGCAGGGGGCTACGAGCAGTACTTC

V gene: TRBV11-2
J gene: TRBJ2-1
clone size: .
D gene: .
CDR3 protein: CASSPRGGGNNEQFF
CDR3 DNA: TGTGCCAGCAGCCCCCGCGGAGGAGGGAACAATGAGCAGTTCTTC

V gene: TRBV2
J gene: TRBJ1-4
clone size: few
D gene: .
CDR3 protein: CASNTGSGANEKLFF
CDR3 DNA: TGTGCCAGCAACACAGGGTCAGGGGCTAATGAAAAACTGTTTTTT

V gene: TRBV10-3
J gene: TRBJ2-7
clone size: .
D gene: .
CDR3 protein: CAISDFAGIYEQYF
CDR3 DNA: TGTGCCATCAGTGATTTCGCGGGAATCTACGAGCAGTACTTC

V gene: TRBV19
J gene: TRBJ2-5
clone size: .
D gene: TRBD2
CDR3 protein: CASRGVSSGAGETQYF
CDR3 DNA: TGTGCCAGTAGGGGAGTATCTAGCGGGGCGGGAGAGACCCAGTACTTC

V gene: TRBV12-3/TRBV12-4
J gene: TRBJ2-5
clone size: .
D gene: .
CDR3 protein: CASSAGGTQYF
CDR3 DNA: TGTGCCAGCAGTGCCGGGGGGACCCAGTACTTC

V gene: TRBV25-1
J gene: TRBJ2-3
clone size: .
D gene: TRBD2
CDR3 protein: CASSAKRGGTDTQYF
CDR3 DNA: TGTGCCAGCAGTGCAAAGCGGGGTGGCACAGATACGCAGTATTTT

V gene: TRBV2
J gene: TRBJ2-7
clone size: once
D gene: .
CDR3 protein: CASRAYSEQYF
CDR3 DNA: TGTGCCAGCAGGGCCTACAGCGAGCAGTACTTC

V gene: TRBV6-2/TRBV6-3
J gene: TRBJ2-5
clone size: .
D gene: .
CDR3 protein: CASSGPGQTKETQYF
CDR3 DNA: TGTGCCAGCAGTGGACCCGGACAGACAAAAGAGACCCAGTACTTC